Below are 4 T cell receptor beta chains sequenced from a single sample in a study of identical twins. Each CDR3 protein is one row after TCRdb ran MiXCR on the 5' RACE reads. Of 1,800,000 or so distinct CDR3 sequences detected, less than 35% appear once; the ten largest clones hold more than 0.25%. Sequenced input: cord blood. The receptors derive from a newborn girl in good health.

This clonotype was seen at least ten times. This chain joins TRBV12-3 or TRBV12-4 and TRBJ2-3, with 12 bases lining up with TRBD2. The CDR3 is made up of 16 amino acids. Trimming took 4 bases from V and 1 from J; bases not matched to a gene: 3. CDR3 DNA sequence: TGTGCCAGCAGTTCGCTAGCGGGGGGGCGCACAGATACGCAGTATTTT. As protein: CASSSLAGGRTDTQYF.

This clonotype was observed a handful of times. V usage is TRBV12-3 or TRBV12-4 and J usage is TRBJ1-4; unclear D gene. Deletions cut 3 bases from V and 4 bases from J, with 12 bases between. This CDR3 contains 15 residues. The chain's CDR3 is CASSFGWAFNEKLFF. For the CDR3, the DNA is TGTGCCAGCAGTTTTGGGTGGGCTTTTAATGAAAAACTGTTTTTT.

The V call is TRBV6-5, the J call TRBJ1-1; possible D gene TRBD1, 6 bases. The V and J ends lost 7 bases and 4 bases respectively, with 19 bases between them. The CDR3 is made up of 15 amino acids. Germline V gene lookup returns CDR1 MNHEY and CDR2 SVGAGI. The CDR3 DNA is TGTGCCAGCACCATAGGGGGGCCCTGGCGCACTGAAGCTTTCTTT. It translates to CASTIGGPWRTEAFF.

This clonotype was seen a handful of times. This rearrangement joins TRBV5-1 to TRBJ1-2; D possibly corresponds to TRBD1 (5 bases). Germline values: CDR1 SGHRS, CDR2 YFSETQ. With 2 bases removed from V and 4 bases from J, the gap between germline ends came to 12 bases. The CDR3 runs to 14 residues. CDR3: CASSFYNRRYGYTF. CDR3 DNA: TGCGCCAGCAGCTTTTATAACAGGCGCTATGGCTACACCTTC.